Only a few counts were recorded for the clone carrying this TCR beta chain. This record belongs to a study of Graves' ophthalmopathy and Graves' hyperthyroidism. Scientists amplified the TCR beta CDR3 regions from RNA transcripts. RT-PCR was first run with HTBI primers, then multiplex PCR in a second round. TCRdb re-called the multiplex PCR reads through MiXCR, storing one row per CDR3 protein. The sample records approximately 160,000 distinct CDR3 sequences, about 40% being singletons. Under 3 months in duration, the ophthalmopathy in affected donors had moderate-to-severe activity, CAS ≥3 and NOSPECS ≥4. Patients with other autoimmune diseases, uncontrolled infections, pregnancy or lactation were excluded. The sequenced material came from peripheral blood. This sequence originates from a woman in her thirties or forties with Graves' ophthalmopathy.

CDR3 loop: CASRSTGDYGYTF. CDR3 nucleotide sequence: TGTGCCAGCAGGTCTACAGGGGACTATGGCTACACCTTC. The rearrangement links TRBV12-3 or TRBV12-4 to TRBJ1-2; 7 bases match TRBD1. With 6 bases clipped from V and 3 bases from J, the junction kept 4 bases outside the gene matches. The CDR3 has 13 residues.